This TCR beta chain was identified during a study of T cells of healthy individuals. In TCRdb, the 5' RACE reads were re-called with MiXCR into one record per CDR3 protein. The table shows around 83,000 distinct CDR3 sequences, with about 5% occurring only once. At least ten counts were recorded for this clonotype. V gave up 2 bases and J gave up 5 bases; unmatched junction bases: 8. The CDR3 is 17 amino acids. CDR1 is MGHRA, CDR2 YSYEKL, per germline. The sequence was obtained from a female donor in good health. The chain has TRBV4-1 and TRBJ2-7, with 14 nucleotides matching TRBD2. The CDR3 DNA reads TGCGCCAGCAGCCAACCGGGACTAGCGGGAGTGGGAAACGAGCAGTACTTC. Protein sequence: CASSQPGLAGVGNEQYF.